The 15 T cell receptor beta chains below come from one sample, sequenced in a study of T cell repertoires in cytomegalovirus infection. TCRdb analysed the reads with MiXCR anew, one entry per CDR3 protein. The sample includes nearly 650,000 distinct CDR3 sequences, around 24% of them seen just once. The sequenced sample consisted of CD8+ T cells from PBMCs. These receptor sequences come from a human donor in good health (CMV status not recorded). Some clones in this sample may be carry-over from other donors' samples.

This chain connects TRBV15 to TRBJ2-7; 7 nucleotides agree with TRBD1. Looked up from germline, CDR1 is LNHNV and CDR2 is YYDKDF (reference sequence). V lost 6 bases to trimming and J lost 7 bases; unmatched junction nucleotides: 6. The CDR3 consists of 12 residues. The CDR3 is CATSATGVEQYF. CDR3 sequence (DNA): TGTGCCACCAGTGCAACAGGGGTTGAGCAGTACTTC.

This clonotype was observed a few times. CDR3 residues: CASSSRGAQETQYF. CDR3 coding DNA: TGTGCCAGCAGCTCCCGTGGGGCCCAAGAGACCCAGTACTTC. The genes are TRBV7-9 and TRBJ2-5, with D tentatively TRBD1 (5 bases). Deletions cut 4 bases from V and 1 base from J, with 10 bases between. Germline values: CDR1 SEHNR, CDR2 FQNEAQ (reference sequence). The CDR3 loop spans 14 amino acids.

The chain employs TRBV6-6 and TRBJ2-5, with 7 bases identical to TRBD2. Per the germline V gene, CDR1 is MNHNY and CDR2 is SVGAGI (reference sequence). The V gene end was trimmed by 5 bases and the J gene end by 5 bases; junction bases not matched to a gene: 11. CDR3 length equals 15 residues. The CDR3 reads CASSPPLRGRETQYF. CDR3 sequence (DNA): TGTGCCAGCAGTCCCCCCTTGCGGGGGAGGGAGACCCAGTACTTC.

This clonotype came up a few times. V gene TRBV6-5 combines with J gene TRBJ2-3; 10 bases line up with TRBD2. CDR1 is MNHEY and CDR2 is SVGAGI in the germline V gene. V lost 7 bases to trimming and J lost 5 bases; unmatched junction nucleotides: 9. The CDR3 consists of 15 residues. The CDR3 region is CASTISGGQGDTQYF. The CDR3 region has the DNA TGTGCCAGCACCATTAGCGGGGGGCAGGGAGATACGCAGTATTTT.

Ten or more counts support this clonotype. The chain carries TRBV7-9 and TRBJ2-5; possible D gene TRBD1, 5 bases. The CDR3 has 13 amino acids. Germline assignment: CDR1 SEHNR and CDR2 FQNEAQ (reference sequence). V lost 2 bases, J lost 3 bases, and 7 bases lay in between. CDR3 sequence: CASSLPGKETQYF. As DNA, the CDR3 is TGTGCCAGCAGCTTACCAGGGAAAGAGACCCAGTACTTC.

In this sample, this clonotype turned up a few times. This chain joins TRBV6-6 and TRBJ2-5; D perhaps matches TRBD2 (6 bases). The V gene lost 5 bases and the J gene lost 3 bases, with 22 bases spanning the gap. Germline V gene lookup returns CDR1 MNHNY and CDR2 SVGAGI (reference sequence). CDR3 length: 17 amino acids. CDR3 nucleotides: TGTGCCAGCAGTCCATACAAAAGTGGGGGACTTAAAGAGACCCAGTACTTC. Its protein is CASSPYKSGGLKETQYF.

The sample holds a few counts of this clonotype. The V gene is TRBV28, the J gene TRBJ1-5, with D possibly TRBD1 on 5 matching bases. CDR3 length equals 14 residues. The germline V gene has CDR1 MDHEN and CDR2 SYDVKM. Trimming stripped 5 bases from V and 6 bases from J, with 14 bases between. The CDR3 protein is CASSPDGGSQPQHF. DNA for the CDR3: TGTGCCAGCAGTCCGGATGGGGGATCTCAGCCCCAGCATTTT.

This chain uses TRBV20-1 with TRBJ2-7, with D perhaps TRBD1 or TRBD2 (6 bases each). The CDR3 consists of 14 residues. CDR1 DFQATT and CDR2 SNEGSKA come from the germline V gene (reference sequence). The V and J ends lost 0 bases and 7 bases respectively, with 16 bases between them. CDR3 sequence: CSARDNEGGMEQYF. As DNA, the CDR3 is TGCAGTGCTAGAGATAATGAAGGGGGGATGGAGCAGTACTTC.

The chain is built from TRBV29-1 and TRBJ1-2, with unresolved D. Between the trimmed V and J ends, which lost 2 bases and 1 base, there was a span of 8 bases. CDR3 length: 13 amino acids. Germline V gives CDR1 SQVTM, CDR2 ANQGSEA. CDR3 DNA sequence: TGCAGCGTTGAACCACTGAGTAACTATGGCTACACCTTC. Residues: CSVEPLSNYGYTF.

At least ten counts were recorded for this clonotype. This sequence joins TRBV28 and TRBJ2-2; possible D gene TRBD2, 7 bases. This CDR3 contains 16 residues. CDR1 is MDHEN and CDR2 is SYDVKM in the germline V gene. V was shortened by 1 base and J by 9 bases, with 18 bases between the two germline ends. As DNA, the CDR3 is TGTGCCAGCAGTTTATACGAGGGGGGGTACCACCGGGAGCTGTTTTTT. Encoded protein: CASSLYEGGYHRELFF.

This clonotype was recorded a few times. V usage is TRBV6-5 and J usage is TRBJ2-4; D not certain. This CDR3 comprises 14 residues. Germline V gives CDR1 MNHEY, CDR2 SVGAGI. V was shortened by 0 bases and J by 9 bases, with 12 bases between the two germline ends. The chain's CDR3 is CASSYSNSRIIQYF. The CDR3 region has the DNA TGTGCCAGCAGTTACTCGAACTCCAGAATCATTCAGTACTTC.

This clonotype came up a few times. This may arise from a read error, as a much more abundant clone is one base away. Without the conserved terminal phenylalanine or tryptophan, this CDR3 likely stems from a read error. This chain joins TRBV7-6 and TRBJ2-3, with 8 bases lining up with TRBD1. The ends lost 3 bases at V and 4 bases at J; junction bases unmatched: 6. Germline V gene data show CDR1 as SGHVS and CDR2 as FNYEAQ. This CDR3 contains 15 residues. The CDR3 bases are TGTGCCAGCAGCTTGGTGGACAGGGCTTCAGATACGCAGTATTCT. Translation: CASSLVDRASDTQYS.

Only a few counts were recorded for this clonotype. The chain carries TRBV29-1 and TRBJ2-7, with D hard to call. The CDR3 extends over 11 amino acids. The germline V gene has CDR1 SQVTM and CDR2 ANQGSEA. Trimming shortened V by 3 bases and J by 5 bases, and 8 bases separated the two germline ends. CDR3 residues: CSVEKGNEQYF. The CDR3 nucleotides are TGCAGCGTTGAGAAAGGGAACGAGCAGTACTTC.

The J gene is TRBJ2-3, the V gene TRBV2; 8 bases agree with TRBD2. The CDR3 sequence is 18 residues long. Germline V CDR1 and CDR2: SNHLY, FYNNEI. V was pared by 1 base and J by 1 base, with 10 bases of the junction left unmatched. CDR3 loop: CASSEVAGGLPGTDTQYF. CDR3 nucleotide sequence: TGTGCCAGCAGTGAAGTGGCGGGGGGCCTCCCAGGCACAGATACGCAGTATTTT.

This clonotype was recorded many times. The rearrangement joins TRBV7-6 to TRBJ1-5; 7 bases agree with TRBD1. Unmatched junction bases numbered 3, after V lost 1 base and J lost 6 bases. In germline, CDR1 is SGHVS, CDR2 FNYEAQ. The CDR3 extends over 14 amino acids. CDR3 coding DNA: TGTGCCAGCAGCTTAGGGGCAGGGGGTCAGCCCCAGCATTTT. Amino acids: CASSLGAGGQPQHF.